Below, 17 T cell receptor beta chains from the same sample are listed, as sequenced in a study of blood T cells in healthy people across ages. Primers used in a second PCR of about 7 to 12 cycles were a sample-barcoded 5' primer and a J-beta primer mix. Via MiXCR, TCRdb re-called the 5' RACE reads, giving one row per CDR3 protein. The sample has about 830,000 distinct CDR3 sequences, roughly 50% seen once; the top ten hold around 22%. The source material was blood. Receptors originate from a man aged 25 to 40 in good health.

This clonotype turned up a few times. The CDR3 sequence: CASSDSGISGYTF. DNA for the CDR3: TGTGCCAGCAGTGACTCAGGGATCAGCGGCTACACCTTC. This chain joins TRBV2 and TRBJ1-2; possible D gene TRBD1, 5 bases. The V end was cut by 3 bases, the J end by 8 bases, with 13 bases between. The CDR3 contains 13 residues. The germline gives CDR1 SNHLY, CDR2 FYNNEI.

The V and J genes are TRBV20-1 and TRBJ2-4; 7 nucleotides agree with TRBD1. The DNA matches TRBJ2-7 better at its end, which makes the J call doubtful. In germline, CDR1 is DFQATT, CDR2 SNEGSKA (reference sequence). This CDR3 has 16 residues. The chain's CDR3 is CSARASTGSFRYEQYF. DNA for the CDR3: TGCAGTGCTAGAGCCTCGACAGGGTCTTTCCGATACGAGCAGTACTTC.

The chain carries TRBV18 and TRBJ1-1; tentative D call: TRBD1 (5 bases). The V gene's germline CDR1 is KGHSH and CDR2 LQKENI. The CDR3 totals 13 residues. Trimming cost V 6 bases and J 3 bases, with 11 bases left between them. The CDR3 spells CASSGERDTEAFF. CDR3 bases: TGTGCCAGCTCGGGGGAGAGGGACACTGAAGCTTTCTTT.

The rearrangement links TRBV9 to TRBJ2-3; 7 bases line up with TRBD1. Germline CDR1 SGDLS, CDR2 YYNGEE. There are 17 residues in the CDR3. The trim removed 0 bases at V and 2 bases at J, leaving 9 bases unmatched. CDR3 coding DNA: TGTGCCAGCAGCGTAGCCGGACAGGCCTTAACCACAGATACGCAGTATTTT. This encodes CASSVAGQALTTDTQYF.

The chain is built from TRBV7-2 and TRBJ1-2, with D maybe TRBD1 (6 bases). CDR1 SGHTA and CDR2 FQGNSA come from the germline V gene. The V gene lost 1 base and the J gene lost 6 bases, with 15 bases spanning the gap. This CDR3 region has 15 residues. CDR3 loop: CASSLVGGPRDGYTF. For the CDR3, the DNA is TGTGCCAGCAGCTTAGTGGGGGGGCCGAGGGATGGCTACACCTTC.

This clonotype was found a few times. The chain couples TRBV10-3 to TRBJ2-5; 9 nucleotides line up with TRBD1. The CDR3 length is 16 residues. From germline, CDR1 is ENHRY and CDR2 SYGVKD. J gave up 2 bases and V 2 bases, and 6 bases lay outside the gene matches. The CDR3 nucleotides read TGTGCCATCAGTGAGGGCGCTGGGACAGGGCAAGAGACCCAGTACTTC. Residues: CAISEGAGTGQETQYF.

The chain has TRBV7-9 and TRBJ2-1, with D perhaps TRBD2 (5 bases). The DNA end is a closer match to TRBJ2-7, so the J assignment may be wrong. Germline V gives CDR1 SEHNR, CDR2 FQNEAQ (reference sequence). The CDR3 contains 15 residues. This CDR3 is CASSLAGGTYNEQYF. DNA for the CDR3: TGTGCCAGCAGCTTAGCTGGAGGCACCTACAATGAGCAGTACTTC.

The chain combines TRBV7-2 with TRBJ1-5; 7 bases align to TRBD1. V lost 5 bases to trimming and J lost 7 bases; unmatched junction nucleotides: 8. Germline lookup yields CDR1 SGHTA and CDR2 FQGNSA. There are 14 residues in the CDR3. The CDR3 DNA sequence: TGTGCCAGCAGCCTGACAGGGAGTATACAGCCCCAGCATTTT. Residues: CASSLTGSIQPQHF.

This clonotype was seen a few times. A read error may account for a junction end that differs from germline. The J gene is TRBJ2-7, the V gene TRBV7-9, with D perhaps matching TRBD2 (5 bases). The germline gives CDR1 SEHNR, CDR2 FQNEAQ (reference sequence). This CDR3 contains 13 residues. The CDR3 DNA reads TGTGCCAGCAGCGTAGCGCTCGGGGAACAGCAGTACTTC. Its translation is CASSVALGEQQYF.

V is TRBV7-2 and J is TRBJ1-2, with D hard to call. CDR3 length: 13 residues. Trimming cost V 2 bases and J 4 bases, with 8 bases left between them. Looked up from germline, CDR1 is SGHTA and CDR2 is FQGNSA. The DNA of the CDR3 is TGTGCCAGCAGCTTAAGTCAGCCCTATGGCTACACCTTC. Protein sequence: CASSLSQPYGYTF.

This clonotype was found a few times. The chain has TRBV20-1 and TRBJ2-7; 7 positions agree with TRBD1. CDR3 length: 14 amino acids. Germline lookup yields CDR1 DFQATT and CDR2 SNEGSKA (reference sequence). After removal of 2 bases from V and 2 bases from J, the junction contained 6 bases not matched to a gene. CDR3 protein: CSARPDRATYEQYF. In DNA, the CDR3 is TGCAGTGCTAGACCAGACAGGGCCACCTACGAGCAGTACTTC.

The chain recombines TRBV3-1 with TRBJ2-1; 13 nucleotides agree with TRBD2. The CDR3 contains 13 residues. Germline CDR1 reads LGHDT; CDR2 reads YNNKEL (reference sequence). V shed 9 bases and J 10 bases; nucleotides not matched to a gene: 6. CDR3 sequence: CASTSGRDWEQFF. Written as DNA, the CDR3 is TGTGCCAGTACTAGCGGGAGGGATTGGGAGCAGTTCTTC.

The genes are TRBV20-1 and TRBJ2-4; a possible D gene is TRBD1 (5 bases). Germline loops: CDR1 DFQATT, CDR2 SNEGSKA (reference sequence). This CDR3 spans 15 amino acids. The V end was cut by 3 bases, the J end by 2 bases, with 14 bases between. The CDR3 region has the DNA TGCAGTGCTAGTGGGGCCGCAGTAACCAAAAACATTCAGTACTTC. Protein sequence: CSASGAAVTKNIQYF.

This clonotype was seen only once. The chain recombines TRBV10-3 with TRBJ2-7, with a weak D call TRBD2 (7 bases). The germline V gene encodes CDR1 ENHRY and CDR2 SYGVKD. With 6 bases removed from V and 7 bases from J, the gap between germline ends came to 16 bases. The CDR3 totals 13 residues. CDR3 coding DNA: TGTGCCATCAGGGGGGGGCTTTGGAATGAGCAGTACTTC. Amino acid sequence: CAIRGGLWNEQYF.

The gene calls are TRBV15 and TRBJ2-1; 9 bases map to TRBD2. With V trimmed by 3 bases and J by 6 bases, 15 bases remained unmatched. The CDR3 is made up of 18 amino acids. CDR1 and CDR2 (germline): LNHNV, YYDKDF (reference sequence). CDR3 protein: CATSSELAGVGRVNEQFF. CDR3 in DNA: TGTGCCACCAGCAGTGAATTAGCGGGAGTAGGTCGGGTCAATGAGCAGTTCTTC.

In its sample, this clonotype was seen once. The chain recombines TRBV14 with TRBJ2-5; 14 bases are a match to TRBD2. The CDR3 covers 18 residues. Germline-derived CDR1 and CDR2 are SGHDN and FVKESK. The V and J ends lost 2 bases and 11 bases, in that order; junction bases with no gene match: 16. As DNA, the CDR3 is TGTGCCAGCAGCCAATCTGTACCGGGGACTAGCGGGAGTAATGAGCAGTACTTC. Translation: CASSQSVPGTSGSNEQYF.

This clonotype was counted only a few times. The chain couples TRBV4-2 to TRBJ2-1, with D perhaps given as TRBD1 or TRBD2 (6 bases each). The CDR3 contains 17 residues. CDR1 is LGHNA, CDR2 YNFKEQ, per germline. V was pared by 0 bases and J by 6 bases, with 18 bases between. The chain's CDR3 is CASSQDSSGGPFNEQFF. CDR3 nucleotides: TGTGCCAGCAGCCAAGACTCATCTGGGGGGCCTTTCAATGAGCAGTTCTTC.